These 3 T cell receptor beta chains share one sample of origin, sequenced in a study of blood T cell repertoires in COVID-19. TCRdb keeps only in-frame clones here, not all; method: immunoSEQ multiplex PCR. The repertoire holds more than 200,000 clones, under 90% seen once, with about 6% in the top ten. The sequencing sample was made of peripheral blood. The receptors derive from a man of 80 years or more with acute or convalescent COVID-19.

The rearrangement links TRBV3-1 (or the pseudogene TRBV3-2) to TRBJ2-3; D is perhaps TRBD2 (5 bases). CDR1 LGHDT and CDR2 YNNKEL come from the germline V gene (reference sequence). The CDR3 runs to 19 residues. The V gene lost 1 base and the J gene lost 4 bases, with 24 bases spanning the gap. The CDR3 loop is CASSQVFFGTGFSADTQYF. CDR3 coding DNA: TGTGCCAGCAGCCAAGTCTTTTTTGGTACGGGATTCAGTGCAGATACGCAGTATTTT.

The J gene is TRBJ2-7, the V gene TRBV15; D is unresolved. CDR3 length equals 16 residues. The germline V gene encodes CDR1 LNHNV and CDR2 YYDKDF (reference sequence). V was cut by 1 base and J by 3 bases, with 16 bases left in between. CDR3 in amino acids: CATSRGSETWVYEQYF. In nucleotides, the CDR3 is TGTGCCACCAGCAGAGGGTCGGAGACTTGGGTCTACGAGCAGTACTTC. Together with reference TRBV15 and TRBJ2-7, the CDR3 gives the full variable domain: DAMVIQNPRYQVTQFGKPVTLSCSQTLNHNVMYWYQQKSSQAPKLLFHYYDKDFNNEADTPDNFQSRRPNTSFCFLDIRSPGLGDTAMYLCATSRGSETWVYEQYFGPGTRLTVT.

This chain joins TRBV11-2 and TRBJ2-4, with 8 bases that match TRBD1. The V segment lost 3 bases and the J segment 0 bases; nucleotides outside the gene matches: 7. Germline lookup yields CDR1 SGHAT and CDR2 FQNNGV. The CDR3 is 17 amino acids. CDR3 coding DNA: TGTGCCAGCAGCTTGGGACAGGATGTTATAGCCAAAAACATTCAGTACTTC. This translates into CASSLGQDVIAKNIQYF.